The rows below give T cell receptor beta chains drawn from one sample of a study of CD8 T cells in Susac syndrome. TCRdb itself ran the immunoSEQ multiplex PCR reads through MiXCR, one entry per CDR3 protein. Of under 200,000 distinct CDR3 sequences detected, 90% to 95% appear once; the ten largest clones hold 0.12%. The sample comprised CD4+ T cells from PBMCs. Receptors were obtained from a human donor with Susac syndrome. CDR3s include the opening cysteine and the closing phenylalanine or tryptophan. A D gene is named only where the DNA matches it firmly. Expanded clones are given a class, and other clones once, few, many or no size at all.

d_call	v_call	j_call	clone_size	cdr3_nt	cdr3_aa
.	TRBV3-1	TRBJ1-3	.	TGTGCCAGCAGCCGAGCTGTGGGATTTGGTGGAAACACCATATATTTT	CASSRAVGFGGNTIYF
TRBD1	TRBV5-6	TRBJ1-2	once	TGTGCCAGCAGCACGGACAGGGGCCATGGCTACACCTTC	CASSTDRGHGYTF
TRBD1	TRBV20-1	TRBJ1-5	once	TGCAGTGCTACCGACAGGGGCAATCAGCCCCAGCATTTT	CSATDRGNQPQHF
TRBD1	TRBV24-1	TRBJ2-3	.	TGTGCCACCAGTGACGCAAGACAGGGGCCAAGCACAGATACGCAGTATTTT	CATSDARQGPSTDTQYF
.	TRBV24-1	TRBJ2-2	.	TGTGCCACCAGTGAATCAGGATACGGGGAGCTGTTTTTT	CATSESGYGELFF
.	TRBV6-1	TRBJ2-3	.	TGTGCCAGCAGTGGGGCAGGGGGGCGAAGCACAGATACGCAGTATTTT	CASSGAGGRSTDTQYF
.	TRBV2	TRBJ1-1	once	TGTGCCAGCAATGTACGGGCCGGAGAAGCTTTCTTT	CASNVRAGEAFF
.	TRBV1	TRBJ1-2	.	TGCACCAGCCCCCCGGTTCTGAGGGAGACCTATGGCTACACCTTC	CTSPPVLRETYGYTF
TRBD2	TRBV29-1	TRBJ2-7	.	TGCAGCGTTGTTCCGGCGGGGGGGCGCCACGAGCAGTACTTC	CSVVPAGGRHEQYF
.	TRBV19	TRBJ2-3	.	TGTGCCAGTAGTTTCTGGGGAACGAACGTGGAGCCCACAGATACGCAGTATTTT	CASSFWGTNVEPTDTQYF
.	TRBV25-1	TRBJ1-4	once	TGTGCCAGCAGTGAGCCGGGACTGGGGAGGGACGAAAAACTGTTTTTT	CASSEPGLGRDEKLFF
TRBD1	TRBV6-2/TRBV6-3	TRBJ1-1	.	TGTGCCAGCAGTGACCGACAGGGATTGAACACTGAAGCTTTCTTT	CASSDRQGLNTEAFF
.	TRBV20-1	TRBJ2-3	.	TGCAGTGCGGGACGGCCCACAGATACGCAGTATTTT	CSAGRPTDTQYF
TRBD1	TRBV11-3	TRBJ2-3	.	TGTGCCAGCAGCAGCCGACAGGGTACAGATACGCAGTATTTT	CASSSRQGTDTQYF
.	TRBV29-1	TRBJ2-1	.	TGCAGCGTTGCACAGGATAACTACAATGAGCAGTTCTTC	CSVAQDNYNEQFF
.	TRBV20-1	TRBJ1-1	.	TGCAGTGCTAGATCTGGGGTGAACACTGAAGCTTTCTTT	CSARSGVNTEAFF
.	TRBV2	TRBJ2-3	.	TGTGCCAGCACTACAGCTTCTCACACAGATACGCAGTATTTT	CASTTASHTDTQYF
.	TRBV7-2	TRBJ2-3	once	TGTGCCAGCAGCCCGGAGAACACAGATACGCAGTATTTT	CASSPENTDTQYF
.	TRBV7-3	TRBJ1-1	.	TGTGCCAGCAGCTTAACAACTGACCTGGGGACTGAAGCTTTCTTT	CASSLTTDLGTEAFF
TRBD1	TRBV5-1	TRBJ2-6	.	TGCGCCAGCACCGCCGGACAGGGGTATTACGGGGCCAACGTCCTGACTTTC	CASTAGQGYYGANVLTF
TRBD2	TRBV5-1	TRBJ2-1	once	TGCGCCAGCAGGACGAATAGCGGGGGGGCCTCGGGTGAGCAGTTCTTC	CASRTNSGGASGEQFF
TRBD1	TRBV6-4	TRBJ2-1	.	TGTGCCAGCAGCGCCCTGGGACAGGGGACCGGCGATGAGCAGTTCTTC	CASSALGQGTGDEQFF
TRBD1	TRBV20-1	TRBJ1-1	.	TGCAGTGCCACGGGACAGTACACTGAAGCTTTCTTT	CSATGQYTEAFF
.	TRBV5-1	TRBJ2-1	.	TGCGCCAGCAGCTTGGCCCCGGGGCTATCCTACAATGAGCAGTTCTTC	CASSLAPGLSYNEQFF
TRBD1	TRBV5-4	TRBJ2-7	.	TGTGCCAGCAGCTTCGACAGGGCAGAGCAGTACTTC	CASSFDRAEQYF
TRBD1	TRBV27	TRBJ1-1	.	TGTGCCAGCAAAGGACAGGGGTTCACTGAAGCTTTCTTT	CASKGQGFTEAFF
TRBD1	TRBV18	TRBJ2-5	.	TGTGCCAGCTCACCACAGCGACAGGGCCCGGGAGAGACCCAGTACTTC	CASSPQRQGPGETQYF
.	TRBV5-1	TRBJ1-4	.	TGCGCCAGCAGCTTGGGGACAGCACCCGGTGAAAAACTGTTTTTT	CASSLGTAPGEKLFF
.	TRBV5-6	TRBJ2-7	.	TGTGCCAGCAGCTTGGGGGTGCGGGACGAGCAGTACTTC	CASSLGVRDEQYF
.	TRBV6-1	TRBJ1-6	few	TGTGCCAGCAGCCGGGAAAATAATTCACCCCTCCACTTT	CASSRENNSPLHF
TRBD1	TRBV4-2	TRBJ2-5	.	TGTGCCAGCAGCCATTCTAATAGGGGGCACGAGACCCAGTACTTC	CASSHSNRGHETQYF
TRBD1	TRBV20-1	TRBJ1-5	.	TGCAGTGCTAGAGATTGGAGGCAGGGGGCTCGGCAGCCCCAGCATTTT	CSARDWRQGARQPQHF
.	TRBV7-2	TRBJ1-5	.	TGTGCCAGCAGCTTAAGGGCGGCACGGAGCAATCAGCCCCAGCATTTT	CASSLRAARSNQPQHF
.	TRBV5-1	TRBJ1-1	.	TGCGCCAGCAGCTCGCTCGGGGGATCAGAAGCTTTCTTT	CASSSLGGSEAFF
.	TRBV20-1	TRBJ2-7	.	TGCAGTTCACGACAGTCCAGCTCCTACGAGCAGTACTTC	CSSRQSSSYEQYF
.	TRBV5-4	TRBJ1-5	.	TGTGCCAGCAGCTTGAAAGGGGGGAGTCAGCCCCAGCATTTT	CASSLKGGSQPQHF
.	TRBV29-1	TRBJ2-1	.	TGCAGCGTCTCAGTCACCTACAATGAGCAGTTCTTC	CSVSVTYNEQFF
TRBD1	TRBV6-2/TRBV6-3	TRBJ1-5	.	TGTGCCAGCAGTTACGGGACCAGGGGGCGCGTATTCAATCAGCCCCAGCATTTT	CASSYGTRGRVFNQPQHF
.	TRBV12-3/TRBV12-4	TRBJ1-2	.	TGTGCCAGCAGCCAAGGACAGAAAGGCGGCTACACCTTC	CASSQGQKGGYTF
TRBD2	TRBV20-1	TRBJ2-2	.	TGCAGTGCTAGAGATTTGAAGCGGGGGGGCCCCGGGGAGCTGTTTTTT	CSARDLKRGGPGELFF